One and the same sample provided the 5 T cell receptor beta chains below, sequenced in a study of T cell responses to AZD1222 COVID-19 vaccine. The assay was immunoSEQ multiplex PCR, and TCRdb's table has in-frame clones only and misses some. Of over 130,000 clones listed, more than 80% are singletons. The input for sequencing was peripheral blood, taken 28 days after the second AZD1222 dose. The receptors come from an adult who received the AZD1222 COVID-19 vaccine.

The chain is built from TRBV7-8 and TRBJ2-2; no clear D gene. The CDR3 sequence is 14 residues long. Germline CDR1 SGHVS, CDR2 FQNEAQ. V dropped 1 base and J dropped 1 base, with 4 bases sitting between them. CDR3 DNA: TGTGCCAGCAGCTTAGAGGGGAACACCGGGGAGCTGTTTTTT. Translation gives CASSLEGNTGELFF.

CDR3 sequence reads: CASKKDSSYNSPLHF. CDR3 DNA: TGTGCCAGCAAAAAGGATTCCTCCTATAATTCACCCCTCCACTTT. V and J are TRBV2 and TRBJ1-6; D is undetermined. With 7 bases removed from V and 0 bases from J, the gap between germline ends came to 10 bases. The CDR3 is 15 residues long. CDR1 is SNHLY and CDR2 is FYNNEI in the germline V gene.

The chain has TRBV2 and TRBJ2-6; D possibly corresponds to TRBD1 (5 bases). Germline CDR1 and CDR2: SNHLY and FYNNEI. V lost 7 bases, J lost 0 bases, and 13 bases lay in between. This CDR3 comprises 16 residues. As DNA, the CDR3 is TGTGCCAGCACCAAAGACAGCTACTCTGGGGCCAACGTCCTGACTTTC. It is translated as CASTKDSYSGANVLTF.

The chain uses TRBV3-1 (or the pseudogene TRBV3-2) and TRBJ2-5, with 7 bases lining up with TRBD1. Germline V lookup: CDR1 LGHDT, CDR2 YNNKEL (reference sequence). V dropped 4 bases and J dropped 5; count of bases not matched to a gene: 13. CDR3 length equals 16 residues. CDR3 sequence (DNA): TGTGCCAGCAGCCTTCCCCGGCAGGGGGTGTGGGAGACCCAGTACTTC. This translates into CASSLPRQGVWETQYF.

The chain joins TRBV14 to TRBJ2-3; D is possibly TRBD2 (5 bases). V lost 0 bases to trimming and J lost 2 bases, with 18 bases between them. CDR1 is SGHDN, CDR2 FVKESK, per germline. CDR3 size: 18 residues. This CDR3 reads CASSQDQRGWVATDTQYF. The CDR3 nucleotides read TGTGCCAGCAGCCAAGATCAAAGAGGGTGGGTGGCCACAGATACGCAGTATTTT. The full variable domain, rest sourced from reference TRBV14 and TRBJ2-3, is EAGVTQFPSHSVIEKGQTVTLRCDPISGHDNLYWYRRVMGKEIKFLLHFVKESKQDESGMPNNRFLAERTGGTYSTLKVQPAELEDSGVYFCASSQDQRGWVATDTQYFGPGTRLTVL.